The clone carrying this T cell receptor beta chain was recorded at least ten times. Trimming took 1 base from V and 7 from J, leaving 8 bases between them. Per the germline V gene, CDR1 is SGHVS and CDR2 is FQNEAQ. The CDR3 extends over 13 amino acids. The sample comes from a study of T cells in Graves' hyperthyroidism and ophthalmopathy. Authors of the study amplified TCR beta CDR3 regions from RNA transcripts. An initial round of RT-PCR targeting the TCR CDR3 relied on the HTBI primer set. TCRdb processed the multiplex PCR reads anew with MiXCR; each CDR3 protein has one entry. The sample lists about 560,000 distinct CDR3 sequences, over 15% seen once, with around 19% in the top ten.

The chain joins TRBV7-8 to TRBJ2-1; D gene unclear. This clonotype was obtained from a woman between 18 and 30 years old with Graves' hyperthyroidism. Sequences were obtained from blood. CDR3 sequence: CASSLGVWNEQFF. The CDR3 nucleotides read TGTGCCAGCAGCTTAGGGGTATGGAATGAGCAGTTCTTC. The full variable domain, completed using reference TRBV7-8 and TRBJ2-1, is GAGVSQSPRYKVAKRGQDVALRCDPISGHVSLFWYQQALGQGPEFLTYFQNEAQLDKSGLPSDRFFAERPEGSVSTLKIQRTQQEDSAVYLCASSLGVWNEQFFGPGTRLTVL.